This entry describes one T cell receptor beta chain. The target antigen is unknown. These data come from a study of T cell responses to AZD1222 COVID-19 vaccine. Notes on the study in general: Spike was spanned by vaccine-associated CD4 TCRs, with dominance at 160-218 and 743-854. Rises in breadth and depth of Spike-specific TCRs came after two AZD1222 doses. Donors in the cohort were predominantly white British and more often female, and clonal diversity was possibly underestimated.

Germline CDR1 reads MNHEY; CDR2 reads SVGEGT. The CDR3 is made up of 13 amino acids. The trim removed 6 bases at V and 8 bases at J, leaving 9 bases unmatched. Using immunoSEQ multiplex PCR, the repertoire was profiled, and TCRdb retains in-frame clones only, with some absent. In the table there are about 98,000 clones, 85% to 90% of which are singletons. The origin of this receptor is an adult in good health. This specimen was peripheral blood, taken on day 0 of MenACWY control vaccination. The chain is built from TRBV6-2 or TRBV6-3 and TRBJ1-1, with 7 bases lining up with TRBD1. CDR3 coding DNA: TGTGCCAGCAGCAGGGGAGAGGGACAGGAAGCTTTCTTT. Amino acids: CASSRGEGQEAFF.